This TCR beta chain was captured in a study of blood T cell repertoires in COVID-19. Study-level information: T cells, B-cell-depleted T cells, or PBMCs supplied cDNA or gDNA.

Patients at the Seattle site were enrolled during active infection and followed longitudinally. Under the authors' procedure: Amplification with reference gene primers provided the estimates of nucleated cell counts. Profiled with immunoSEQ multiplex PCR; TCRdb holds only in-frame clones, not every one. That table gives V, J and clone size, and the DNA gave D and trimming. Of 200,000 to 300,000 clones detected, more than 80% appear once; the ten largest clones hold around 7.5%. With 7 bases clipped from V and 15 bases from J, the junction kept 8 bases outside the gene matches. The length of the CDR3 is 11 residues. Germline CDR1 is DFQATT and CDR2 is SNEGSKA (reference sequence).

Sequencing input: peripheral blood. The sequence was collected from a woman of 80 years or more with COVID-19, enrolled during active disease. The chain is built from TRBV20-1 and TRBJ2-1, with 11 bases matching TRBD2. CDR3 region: CSVTSGGVLFF. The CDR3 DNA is TGCAGTGTCACTAGCGGGGGCGTTTTGTTCTTC.